This T cell receptor (beta chain) derives from a study of post-analysis software for immune sequencing data. General observations from the study: Included in a set of about 5 TRBV segments more frequent in patients than controls were TRBV5-6, TRBV5-1 and TRBV20-1.

Each TCR beta cDNA library carried unique molecular identifiers. One entry per CDR3 protein results from TCRdb running MiXCR on the PCR reads. The sample lists about 680,000 distinct CDR3 sequences, approximately 60% occurring once. As for this clonotype: As yet, its antigen is unknown.

CDR1 and CDR2 from the germline V gene are LGHNT and FRNRAP. The CDR3 is 13 residues long. Between the trimmed V and J ends, which lost 4 bases and 7 bases, there was a span of 14 bases. The sequenced material came from blood. The chain uses TRBV12-5 and TRBJ2-7, with D possibly TRBD1 on 6 matching bases. The sequence was collected from a girl aged 2 to 9 with multiple sclerosis. As DNA, the CDR3 is TGTGCTAGTGGTTATGGCAGGGGTTATGAGCAGTACTTC. It codes for CASGYGRGYEQYF.